A single sample gave rise to the 22 T cell receptor beta chains below, sequenced in a study of CD8 T cells in Susac syndrome. An amount of RNA that ranged from roughly 0.5 to 1 ug was reverse transcribed with random hexamers. Using its own MiXCR run on the immunoSEQ multiplex PCR reads, TCRdb lists one record per CDR3 protein. The sample has about 180,000 distinct CDR3 sequences, about 95% seen once; the top ten hold 0.15% to 0.2%. The sample comprised CD8+ T cells from PBMCs. The receptors stem from a human donor with multiple sclerosis.

This clonotype was observed a handful of times. The chain employs TRBV27 and TRBJ2-5, with 8 bases lining up with TRBD1. J was trimmed by 2 bases and V by 5 bases; bases with no gene match: 4. Germline V gene data show CDR1 as MNHEY and CDR2 as SMNVEV (reference sequence). This CDR3 has 14 residues. The DNA for the CDR3 is TGTGCCAGCAGTCCAAGACAGGGGCAAGAGACCCAGTACTTC. Translated, it gives CASSPRQGQETQYF.

The V gene is TRBV5-4, the J gene TRBJ2-1; D is ambiguous. V lost 0 bases, J lost 5 bases, and 9 bases lay in between. CDR1 is SGHNT, CDR2 YYREEE, per germline (reference sequence). This CDR3 region has 14 residues. CDR3 in DNA: TGTGCCAGCAGCTTGGACGGCCCGCACAATGAGCAGTTCTTC. It is translated as CASSLDGPHNEQFF.

This clonotype was detected once. This chain links TRBV29-1 with TRBJ1-2; D is unresolved. From germline, CDR1 is SQVTM and CDR2 ANQGSEA. V lost 5 bases and J 1 base, leaving 11 bases between the germline ends. The CDR3 consists of 13 residues. CDR3 in amino acids: CSVRHTHNYGYTF. The CDR3 coding sequence is TGCAGCGTTCGTCACACTCATAACTATGGCTACACCTTC.

The chain joins TRBV6-5 to TRBJ1-2, with D hard to call. The V end lost 5 bases, the J end lost 8 bases, and 18 bases lay between the germline ends. CDR3 size: 14 residues. Germline CDR1 MNHEY, CDR2 SVGAGI. DNA of the CDR3: TGTGCCAGCAGTCACTTACAGATTGGCGGAGGCTACACCTTC. Translation: CASSHLQIGGGYTF.

This clonotype was detected only once. The chain has TRBV7-9 and TRBJ1-1; the D gene is possibly TRBD1 (5 bases). This CDR3 is 15 amino acids long. V gave up 6 bases and J gave up 2 bases, with 16 bases separating them. CDR1 SEHNR and CDR2 FQNEAQ come from the germline V gene (reference sequence). The CDR3 coding sequence is TGTGCCAGCAGGAACAAGGGACTGCTCAACACTGAAGCTTTCTTT. This translates into CASRNKGLLNTEAFF.

The V and J genes are TRBV24-1 and TRBJ2-2; the match to TRBD2 covers 13 bases. Per germline, CDR1 KGHDR and CDR2 SFDVKD. Unmatched junction bases numbered 5, after V lost 7 bases and J lost 1 base. The CDR3 loop spans 17 amino acids. In nucleotides, the CDR3 is TGTGCCACCAGCGTAGGGACTAGCGGGAAGAACACCGGGGAGCTGTTTTTT. It specifies CATSVGTSGKNTGELFF.

This clonotype has a single count. This chain joins TRBV12-3 or TRBV12-4 and TRBJ2-1, with a weak D call TRBD2 (6 bases). Trimming took 5 bases from V and 8 from J, leaving 13 bases between them. The CDR3 consists of 13 residues. CDR3 sequence: CASSGGLDDEQFF. CDR3 sequence (DNA): TGTGCCAGCAGTGGAGGGTTGGACGATGAGCAGTTCTTC.

This sequence joins TRBV7-8 and TRBJ2-7; possibly TRBD2 for D (5 bases). The germline V and J ends were trimmed by 5 bases and 2 bases, with 13 bases remaining between them. CDR1 and CDR2 (germline): SGHVS, FQNEAQ. CDR3 length: 14 residues. CDR3 loop: CASSRPGSPYEQYF. The CDR3 bases are TGTGCCAGCAGCCGGCCGGGGTCCCCCTACGAGCAGTACTTC.

In DNA, the CDR3 is TGCAGTGCACCTAAAAGGGCCCACTCCTACGAGCAGTACTTC. Its protein product is CSAPKRAHSYEQYF. This chain links TRBV20-1 with TRBJ2-7; D is ambiguous. Trimming left V 6 bases short and J 0 bases short, with 15 bases between. Germline V CDR1 and CDR2: DFQATT, SNEGSKA (reference sequence). The CDR3 runs to 14 residues.

The V gene is TRBV5-6, the J gene TRBJ2-3, with D perhaps given as TRBD1 or TRBD2 (5 bases each). This CDR3 spans 13 amino acids. With 9 bases removed from V and 2 bases from J, the gap between germline ends came to 13 bases. Germline V gene lookup returns CDR1 SGHDT and CDR2 YYEEEE. The CDR3 DNA sequence: TGTGCCACAGGTGTGGGGGACACAGATACGCAGTATTTT. Protein sequence: CATGVGDTDTQYF.

The rearrangement uses TRBV29-1 and TRBJ2-7, with TRBD2 as a possible D gene (6 bases). The CDR3 is made up of 14 amino acids. Per the germline V gene, CDR1 is SQVTM and CDR2 is ANQGSEA. The V gene lost 4 bases and the J gene lost 3 bases, with 16 bases spanning the gap. The CDR3 loop reads CSVVGVGGGYEQYF. CDR3 in DNA: TGCAGCGTTGTGGGGGTTGGGGGAGGCTACGAGCAGTACTTC.

The V gene is TRBV7-2, the J gene TRBJ2-7, with 7 bases aligning to TRBD1. Germline CDR1 and CDR2: SGHTA and FQGNSA. This CDR3 is 14 amino acids long. V lost 5 bases, J lost 0 bases, and 4 bases stayed unmatched. The CDR3 loop reads CASSPGGYSYEQYF. For the CDR3, the DNA is TGTGCCAGCAGCCCAGGGGGTTACTCCTACGAGCAGTACTTC. The whole variable domain, remainder taken from reference TRBV7-2 and TRBJ2-7, is GAGVSQSPSNKVTEKGKDVELRCDPISGHTALYWYRQSLGQGLEFLIYFQGNSAPDKSGLPSDRFSAERTGGSVSTLTIQRTQQEDSAVYLCASSPGGYSYEQYFGPGTRLTVT.

The rearrangement uses TRBV7-9 and TRBJ2-5; TRBD2 matches at 8 bases. In germline, CDR1 is SEHNR, CDR2 FQNEAQ (reference sequence). The trim removed 5 bases at V and 1 base at J, leaving 6 bases unmatched. This CDR3 has 15 amino acids. CDR3 bases: TGTGCCAGCAGCGACCTGGCGGGGGGCCAAGAGACCCAGTACTTC. Its translation is CASSDLAGGQETQYF.

V usage is TRBV3-1 and J usage is TRBJ2-5; 8 bases align to TRBD1. The germline CDR1 and CDR2 sequences are LGHDT and YNNKEL (reference sequence). Trimming took 1 base from V and 4 from J; bases not matched to a gene: 17. The length of the CDR3 is 19 residues. CDR3 loop: CASSQVFFRGRLVRETQYF. Here the CDR3 DNA reads TGTGCCAGCAGCCAAGTTTTTTTCAGGGGGCGGCTCGTTCGAGAGACCCAGTACTTC.

This chain links TRBV7-9 with TRBJ2-3; 7 bases match TRBD1. Germline values: CDR1 SEHNR, CDR2 FQNEAQ (reference sequence). This CDR3 is 15 amino acids long. The V and J ends lost 4 bases and 0 bases, in that order; junction bases with no gene match: 4. The CDR3 sequence is CASSSGQASTDTQYF. CDR3 sequence (DNA): TGTGCCAGCAGCTCCGGACAGGCCAGCACAGATACGCAGTATTTT. Full variable domain (outside the CDR3, taken from reference TRBV7-9 and TRBJ2-3): DTGVSQNPRHKITKRGQNVTFRCDPISEHNRLYWYRQTLGQGPEFLTYFQNEAQLEKSRLLSDRFSAERPKGSFSTLEIQRTEQGDSAMYLCASSSGQASTDTQYFGPGTRLTVL.

This sequence joins TRBV6-4 and TRBJ2-1; D remains unclear. Germline V gene sequence: CDR1 MRHNA, CDR2 SNTAGT. This CDR3 has 14 residues. V shed 3 bases and J shed 6 bases, with 12 bases lying between them. CDR3 in DNA: TGTGCCAGCAGTGAATCAGGTGGAAGCAATGAGCAGTTCTTC. Protein product: CASSESGGSNEQFF.

This clonotype was detected only once. The gene calls are TRBV24-1 and TRBJ2-4; 7 nucleotides align to TRBD2. V was clipped by 4 bases and J by 1 base; unmatched bases: 0. The CDR3 length is 14 residues. Per germline, CDR1 KGHDR and CDR2 SFDVKD. The CDR3 bases are TGTGCCACCAGTGAGGGAGGGGCCAAAAACATTCAGTACTTC. It is translated as CATSEGGAKNIQYF.

The rearrangement joins TRBV25-1 to TRBJ2-7, with 9 nucleotides matching TRBD2. Germline values: CDR1 MGHDK, CDR2 SYGVNS. V lost 3 bases and J lost 6; bases outside the gene matches: 9. The CDR3 runs 15 residues. CDR3 nucleotide sequence: TGTGCCAGCAGTGAGGCGGGGGGGCCCCGGGGCGAGCAGTACTTC. It yields the protein CASSEAGGPRGEQYF.

This clonotype has just one count. V and J are TRBV12-3 or TRBV12-4 and TRBJ2-7, with TRBD1 matching over 10 bases. With 6 bases clipped from V and 3 bases from J, the junction kept 5 bases outside the gene matches. The length of the CDR3 is 14 residues. Written as DNA, the CDR3 is TGTGCCAGCAGACCGCGGACAGGGGGCTACGAGCAGTACTTC. Encoded protein: CASRPRTGGYEQYF.

The V and J genes are TRBV4-1 and TRBJ2-1, with TRBD1 matching 7 bases. This CDR3 is 16 amino acids long. The germline V gene encodes CDR1 MGHRA and CDR2 YSYEKL. Trimming removed 0 bases from V and 8 bases from J; junction bases left unmatched: 10. The CDR3 region has the DNA TGCGCCAGCAGCCAAGATTGGACAGGTCGGTACTATGAGCAGTTCTTC. This codes for CASSQDWTGRYYEQFF.

The chain links TRBV7-9 to TRBJ2-5; tentatively, D is TRBD2 (5 bases). V was trimmed by 3 bases and J by 0 bases, leaving 8 bases between them. The CDR3 consists of 14 residues. Germline CDR1 SEHNR, CDR2 FQNEAQ (reference sequence). As DNA, the CDR3 is TGTGCCAGCAGCTTCGAGGGCAACCAAGAGACCCAGTACTTC. This sequence encodes CASSFEGNQETQYF. Full variable domain (outside the CDR3, taken from reference TRBV7-9 and TRBJ2-5): DTGVSQNPRHKITKRGQNVTFRCDPISEHNRLYWYRQTLGQGPEFLTYFQNEAQLEKSRLLSDRFSAERPKGSFSTLEIQRTEQGDSAMYLCASSFEGNQETQYFGPGTRLLVL.

The chain has TRBV6-1 and TRBJ2-5; 9 positions match TRBD2. CDR1 and CDR2 (germline): MNHNS, SASEGT. This CDR3 region has 15 residues. After removal of 6 bases from V and 3 bases from J, the junction contained 8 bases not matched to a gene. The CDR3 protein is CASRVTLAGKETQYF. The DNA of the CDR3 is TGTGCCAGCAGGGTGACCCTAGCGGGGAAAGAGACCCAGTACTTC.